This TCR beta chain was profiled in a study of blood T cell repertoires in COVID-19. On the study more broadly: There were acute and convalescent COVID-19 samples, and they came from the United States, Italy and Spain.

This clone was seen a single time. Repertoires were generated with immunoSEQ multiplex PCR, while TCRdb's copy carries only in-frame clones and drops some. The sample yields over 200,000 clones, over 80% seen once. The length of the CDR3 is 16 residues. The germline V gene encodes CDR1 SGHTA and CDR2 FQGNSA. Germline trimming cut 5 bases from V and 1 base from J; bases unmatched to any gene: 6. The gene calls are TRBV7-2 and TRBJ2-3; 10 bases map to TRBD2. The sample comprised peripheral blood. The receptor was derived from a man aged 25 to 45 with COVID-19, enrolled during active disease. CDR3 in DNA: TGTGCCAGCAGCCTACTCGGGACTAGCGGCACAGATACGCAGTATTTT. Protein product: CASSLLGTSGTDTQYF.